Sequencing of this T cell receptor (beta chain) was carried out in a study of T cells in Graves' hyperthyroidism and ophthalmopathy. TCR beta CDR3 regions were amplified from RNA. During a first-round RT-PCR of the TCR CDR3, the HTBI primer set was used. TCRdb analysed the multiplex PCR reads with MiXCR anew, one entry per CDR3 protein. In the table there are about 290,000 distinct CDR3 sequences, approximately 12% of which are singletons. V was cut by 4 bases and J by 0 bases, with 9 bases left in between. The CDR3 spans 14 residues. Germline CDR1 is SGHNT and CDR2 is YENEEA. Sampled blood dates from first hyperthyroidism diagnosis, and it precedes any ophthalmopathy symptoms. This clonotype showed up just once.

The sequenced sample was blood. The receptor's source is a woman in her twenties or thirties with Graves' hyperthyroidism that later progressed to Graves' ophthalmopathy. V gene TRBV11-3 combines with J gene TRBJ1-1; D is possibly TRBD1 (5 bases). The CDR3 sequence: CASSWGRMNTEAFF. The CDR3 coding sequence is TGTGCCAGCAGCTGGGGCAGGATGAACACTGAAGCTTTCTTT.